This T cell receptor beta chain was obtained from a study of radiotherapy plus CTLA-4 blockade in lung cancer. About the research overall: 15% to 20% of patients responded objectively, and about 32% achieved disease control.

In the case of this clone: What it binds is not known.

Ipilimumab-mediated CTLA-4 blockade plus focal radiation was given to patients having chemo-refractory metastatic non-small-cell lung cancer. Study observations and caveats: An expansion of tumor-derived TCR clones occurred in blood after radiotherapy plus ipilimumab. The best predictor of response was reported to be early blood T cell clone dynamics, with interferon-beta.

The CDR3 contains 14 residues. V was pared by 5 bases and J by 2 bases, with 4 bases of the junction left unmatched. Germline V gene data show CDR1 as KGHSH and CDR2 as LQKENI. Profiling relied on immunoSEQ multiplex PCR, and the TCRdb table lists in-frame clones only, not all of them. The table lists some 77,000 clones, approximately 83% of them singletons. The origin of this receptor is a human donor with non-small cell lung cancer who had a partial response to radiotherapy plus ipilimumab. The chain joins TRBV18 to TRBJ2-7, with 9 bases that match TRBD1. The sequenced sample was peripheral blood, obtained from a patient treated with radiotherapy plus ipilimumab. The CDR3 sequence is CASSRDRATYEQYV. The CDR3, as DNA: TGTGCCAGCTCAAGGGACAGGGCCACCTACGAGCAGTACGTC.